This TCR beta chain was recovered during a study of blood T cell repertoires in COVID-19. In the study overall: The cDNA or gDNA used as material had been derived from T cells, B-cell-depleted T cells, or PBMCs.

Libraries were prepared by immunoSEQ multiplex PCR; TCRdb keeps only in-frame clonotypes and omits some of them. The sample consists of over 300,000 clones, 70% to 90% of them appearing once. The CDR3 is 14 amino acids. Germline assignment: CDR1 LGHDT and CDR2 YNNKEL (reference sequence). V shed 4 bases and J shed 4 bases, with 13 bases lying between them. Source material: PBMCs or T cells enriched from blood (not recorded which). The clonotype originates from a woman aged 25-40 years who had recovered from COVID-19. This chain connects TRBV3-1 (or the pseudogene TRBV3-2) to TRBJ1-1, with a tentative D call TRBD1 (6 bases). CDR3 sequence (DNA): TGTGCCAGCAGCCTGGGACAATGGGGCACTGAAGCTTTCTTT. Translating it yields CASSLGQWGTEAFF.